The present entry profiles one T cell receptor (beta chain) with its context. RNA totalling roughly 0.45 to 1 ug underwent reverse transcription with random hexamers. The immunoSEQ assay covered 54 Vbeta and 13 Jbeta segments for CDR3. TCRdb re-analysed the immunoSEQ multiplex PCR reads in MiXCR, keeping a single row per CDR3 protein. The sample lists about 150,000 distinct CDR3 sequences, nearly 97% occurring once. This CDR3 comprises 15 residues. From germline, CDR1 is PRHDT and CDR2 FYEKMQ (reference sequence). Trimming removed 0 bases from V and 4 bases from J, with 12 bases in between. These data belong to a study of CD8 T cells in Susac syndrome.

Specimen: CD8+ T cells from PBMCs. This receptor was identified in a human donor with multiple sclerosis. The rearrangement links TRBV13 to TRBJ1-1; no clear D. The chain's CDR3 is CASSLGEGWGTEAFF. The CDR3 coding sequence is TGTGCCAGCAGCTTAGGCGAGGGATGGGGCACTGAAGCTTTCTTT.